This passage covers 2 T cell receptor beta chains from one sample sequenced in a study of regulatory T cells in long-lasting Graves disease. The time point here: newly diagnosed GD, antithyroid drugs for less than 3 months. The authors made the TCR library using RNA they extracted from PBMCs. The authors built TCR beta libraries using iRepertoire HTBI primers and Arm-PCR of CDR3 regions. TCRdb redid the calling of the multiplex PCR reads with MiXCR, one entry per CDR3 protein. The sample includes around 480,000 distinct CDR3 sequences, 15% to 20% of them seen just once. The sample also formed part of further work on T cells in Graves' hyperthyroidism and ophthalmopathy.

The specimen comprised peripheral blood mononuclear cells (PBMCs), sampled at new diagnosis, from a patient treated with antithyroid drugs. The source of these receptors is a man between 35 and 55 years old with Graves disease.

This clonotype was recorded at least ten times. The chain is built from TRBV30 and TRBJ2-7, with a possible D match to TRBD1 (5 bases). V was shortened by 5 bases and J by 5 bases, with 13 bases between the two germline ends. Germline CDR1 GTSNPN, CDR2 SVGIG (reference sequence). The CDR3 is 12 residues long. The CDR3 here is CAWSQEYDEQYF. CDR3 sequence (DNA): TGTGCCTGGTCACAGGAATACGACGAGCAGTACTTC. Complete variable domain (other parts from reference TRBV30 and TRBJ2-7): SQTIHQWPATLVQPVGSPLSLECTVEGTSNPNLYWYRQAAGRGLQLLFYSVGIGQISSEVPQNLSASRPQDRQFILSSKKLLLSDSGFYLCAWSQEYDEQYFGPGTRLTVT.

The chain recombines TRBV5-8 with TRBJ1-5; TRBD1 agrees at 9 bases. The length of the CDR3 is 15 residues. The junction had 7 bases not matched to a gene; V was cut back by 5 bases and J by 4 bases. Germline V gene data show CDR1 as SGHTS and CDR2 as YDEGEE. CDR3 sequence: CASSTHGTGNQPQHF. The CDR3 nucleotides read TGTGCCAGCAGTACACATGGGACAGGGAATCAGCCCCAGCATTTT.